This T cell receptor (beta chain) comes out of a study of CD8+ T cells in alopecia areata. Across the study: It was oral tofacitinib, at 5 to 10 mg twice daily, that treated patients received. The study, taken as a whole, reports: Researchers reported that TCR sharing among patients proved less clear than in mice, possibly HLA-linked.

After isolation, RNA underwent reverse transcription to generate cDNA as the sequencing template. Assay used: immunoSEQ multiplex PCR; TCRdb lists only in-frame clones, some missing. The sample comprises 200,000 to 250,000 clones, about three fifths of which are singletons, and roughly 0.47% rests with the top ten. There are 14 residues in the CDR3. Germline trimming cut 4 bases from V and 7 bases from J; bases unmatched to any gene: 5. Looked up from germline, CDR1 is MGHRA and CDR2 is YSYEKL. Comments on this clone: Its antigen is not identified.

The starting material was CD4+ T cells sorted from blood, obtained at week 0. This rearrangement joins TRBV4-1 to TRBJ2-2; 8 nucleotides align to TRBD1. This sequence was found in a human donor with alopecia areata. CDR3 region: CASSPQGAGGELFF. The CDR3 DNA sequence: TGCGCCAGCAGCCCGCAGGGGGCCGGCGGGGAGCTGTTTTTT.